What follows is one T cell receptor (beta chain) and its context. Its antigen is not known. This record comes from a study of T cell repertoires in cytomegalovirus infection. Looking at the study overall: Evidence of both CMV infection and a matching HLA type came from public TCR beta signatures. Regarding the study as a whole: HLA-C-restricted CMV-specific TCR beta clonotypes were dominant in the ex vivo response.

In germline, CDR1 is LNHDA, CDR2 SQIVND (reference sequence). Trimming removed 5 bases at V and 1 base at J, with 12 bases between. The CDR3 is 14 residues long. TCRdb redid the calling of the reads with MiXCR, one entry per CDR3 protein. In the table there are more than 350,000 distinct CDR3 sequences, under 40% of which are singletons. This TCR derives from a human donor in good health (CMV status not recorded). Some clones in this sample may be carry-over from other donors' samples. Sequencing was carried out using PBMCs. The V and J genes are TRBV19 and TRBJ2-7, with D perhaps matching TRBD2 (6 bases). The CDR3 sequence is CASSAGSPSYEQYF. CDR3 DNA sequence: TGTGCCAGTAGTGCCGGGAGTCCATCCTACGAGCAGTACTTC.